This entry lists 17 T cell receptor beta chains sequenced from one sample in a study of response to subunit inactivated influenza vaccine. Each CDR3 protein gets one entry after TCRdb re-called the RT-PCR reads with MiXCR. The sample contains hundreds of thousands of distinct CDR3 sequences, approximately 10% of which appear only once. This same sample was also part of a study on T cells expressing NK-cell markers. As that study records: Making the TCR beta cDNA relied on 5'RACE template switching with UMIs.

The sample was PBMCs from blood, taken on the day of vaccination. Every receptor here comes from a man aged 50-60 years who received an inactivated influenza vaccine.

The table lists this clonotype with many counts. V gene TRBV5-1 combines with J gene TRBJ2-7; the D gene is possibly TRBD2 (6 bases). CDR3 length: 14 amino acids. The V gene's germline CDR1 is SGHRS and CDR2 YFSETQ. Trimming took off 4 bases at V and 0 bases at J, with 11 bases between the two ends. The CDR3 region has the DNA TGCGCCAGCAGCCGGGACTCACCCTCCTACGAGCAGTACTTC. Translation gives CASSRDSPSYEQYF.

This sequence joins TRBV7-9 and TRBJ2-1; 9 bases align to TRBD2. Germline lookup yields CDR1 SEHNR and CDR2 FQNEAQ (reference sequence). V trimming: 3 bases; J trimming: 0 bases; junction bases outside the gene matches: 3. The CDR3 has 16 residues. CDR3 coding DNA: TGTGCCAGCAGCTTTAGCGGGGGTTCCTCCTACAATGAGCAGTTCTTC. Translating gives CASSFSGGSSYNEQFF.

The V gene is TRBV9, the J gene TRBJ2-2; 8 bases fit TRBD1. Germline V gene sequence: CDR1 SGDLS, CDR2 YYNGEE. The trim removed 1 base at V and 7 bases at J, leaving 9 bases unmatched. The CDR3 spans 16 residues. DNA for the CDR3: TGTGCCAGCAGCGTAAGCCCAGGGGGCGGTGACGGGGAGCTGTTTTTT. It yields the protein CASSVSPGGGDGELFF.

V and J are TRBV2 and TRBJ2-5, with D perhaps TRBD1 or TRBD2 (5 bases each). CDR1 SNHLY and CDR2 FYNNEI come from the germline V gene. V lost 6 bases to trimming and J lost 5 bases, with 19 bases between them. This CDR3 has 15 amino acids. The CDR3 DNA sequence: TGTGCCAGCAGGGGATCCGGGACCCCCCGGGAGACCCAGTACTTC. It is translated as CASRGSGTPRETQYF. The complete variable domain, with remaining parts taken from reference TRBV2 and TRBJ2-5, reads EPEVTQTPSHQVTQMGQEVILRCVPISNHLYFYWYRQILGQKVEFLVSFYNNEISEKSEIFDDQFSVERPDGSNFTLKIRSTKLEDSAMYFCASRGSGTPRETQYFGPGTRLLVL.

The CDR3 here is CASSQGTGAYSYEQYF. CDR3 sequence (DNA): TGCGCCAGCAGCCAAGGAACGGGAGCGTACTCCTACGAGCAGTACTTC. V gene TRBV4-3 combines with J gene TRBJ2-7, with a possible D match to TRBD2 (6 bases). There are 16 residues in the CDR3. V was cut by 1 base and J by 0 bases, with 13 bases left in between. Germline CDR1 and CDR2: LGHNA and YSLEER.

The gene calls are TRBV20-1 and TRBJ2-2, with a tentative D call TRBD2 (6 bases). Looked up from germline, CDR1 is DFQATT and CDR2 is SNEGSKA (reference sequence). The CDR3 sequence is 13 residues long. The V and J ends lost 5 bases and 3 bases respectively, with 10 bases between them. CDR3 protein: CSALAGYTGELFF. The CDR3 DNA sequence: TGCAGTGCTCTGGCGGGATACACCGGGGAGCTGTTTTTT.

The CDR3 is CASSLDRGFYEQYF. The CDR3 coding sequence is TGCGCCAGCAGCTTGGACAGGGGGTTCTACGAGCAGTACTTC. The chain joins TRBV5-1 to TRBJ2-7, with 8 positions matching TRBD1. This CDR3 has 14 amino acids. Germline CDR1 and CDR2: SGHRS and YFSETQ. V dropped 0 bases and J dropped 3; count of bases not matched to a gene: 2.

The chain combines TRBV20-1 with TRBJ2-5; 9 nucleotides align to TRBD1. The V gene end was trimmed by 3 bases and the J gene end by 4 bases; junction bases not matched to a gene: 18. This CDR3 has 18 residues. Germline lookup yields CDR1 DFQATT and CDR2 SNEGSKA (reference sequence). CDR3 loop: CSARSRVRTGGYLETQYF. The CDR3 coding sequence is TGCAGTGCTAGGTCCCGGGTCCGAACAGGGGGCTACTTAGAGACCCAGTACTTC.

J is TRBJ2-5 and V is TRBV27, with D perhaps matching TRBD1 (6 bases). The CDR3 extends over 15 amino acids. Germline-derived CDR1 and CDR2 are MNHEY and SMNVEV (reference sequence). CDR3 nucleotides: TGTGCTAGTCGAATCAGGGAACAGGGTCTGGAGACCCAGTACTTC. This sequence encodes CASRIREQGLETQYF.

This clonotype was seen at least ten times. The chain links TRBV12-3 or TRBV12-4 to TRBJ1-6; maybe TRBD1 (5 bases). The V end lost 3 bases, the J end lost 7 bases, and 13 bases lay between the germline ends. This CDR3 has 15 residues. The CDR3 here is CASSLGQGLNSPLHF. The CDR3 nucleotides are TGTGCCAGCAGTTTGGGTCAGGGATTGAATTCACCCCTCCACTTT.

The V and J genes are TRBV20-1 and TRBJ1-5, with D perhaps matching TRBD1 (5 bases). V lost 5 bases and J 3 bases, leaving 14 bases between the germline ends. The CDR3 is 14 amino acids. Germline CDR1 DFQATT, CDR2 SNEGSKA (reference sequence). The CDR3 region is CSAEGRAFNQPQHF. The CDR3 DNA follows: TGCAGTGCTGAGGGACGGGCGTTCAATCAGCCCCAGCATTTT.

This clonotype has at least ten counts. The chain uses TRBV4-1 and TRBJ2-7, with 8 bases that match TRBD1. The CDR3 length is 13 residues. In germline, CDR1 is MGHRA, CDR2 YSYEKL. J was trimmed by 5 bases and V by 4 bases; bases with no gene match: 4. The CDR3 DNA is TGCGCCAGCAGCCGGACAGGGAAGGACGAGCAGTACTTC. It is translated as CASSRTGKDEQYF.

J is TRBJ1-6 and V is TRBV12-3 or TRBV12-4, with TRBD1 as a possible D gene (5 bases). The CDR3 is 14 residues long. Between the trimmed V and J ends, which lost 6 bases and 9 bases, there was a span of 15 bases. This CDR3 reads CASSPQGLRSPLHF. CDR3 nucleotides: TGTGCCAGCAGCCCTCAGGGTCTCCGTTCACCCCTCCACTTT.

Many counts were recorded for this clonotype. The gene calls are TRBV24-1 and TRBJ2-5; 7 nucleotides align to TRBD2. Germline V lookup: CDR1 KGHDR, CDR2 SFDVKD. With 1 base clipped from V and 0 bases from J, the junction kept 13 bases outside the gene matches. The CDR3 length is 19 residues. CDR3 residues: CATSDFRLAAGLNQETQYF. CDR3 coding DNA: TGTGCCACCAGTGATTTCCGGCTAGCGGCAGGGTTGAACCAAGAGACCCAGTACTTC.

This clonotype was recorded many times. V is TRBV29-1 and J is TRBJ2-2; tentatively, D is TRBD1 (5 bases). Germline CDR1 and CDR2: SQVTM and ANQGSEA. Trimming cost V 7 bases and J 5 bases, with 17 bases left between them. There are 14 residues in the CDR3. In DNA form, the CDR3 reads TGCAGCGCCGGTTTAGGGGTAGGGACCGGGGAGCTGTTTTTT. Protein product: CSAGLGVGTGELFF.

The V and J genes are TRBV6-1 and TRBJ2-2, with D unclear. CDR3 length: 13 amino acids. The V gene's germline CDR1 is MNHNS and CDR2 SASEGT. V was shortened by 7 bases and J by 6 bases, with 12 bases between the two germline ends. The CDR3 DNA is TGTGCCAGCAACCAGGATCGTTCCGGGGAGCTGTTTTTT. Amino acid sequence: CASNQDRSGELFF.

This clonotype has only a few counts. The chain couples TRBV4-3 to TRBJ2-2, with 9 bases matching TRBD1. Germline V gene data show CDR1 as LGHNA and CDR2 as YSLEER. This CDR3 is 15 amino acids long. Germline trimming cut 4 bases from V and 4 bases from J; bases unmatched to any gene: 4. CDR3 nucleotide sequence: TGCGCCAGCAGCCCACAGGGGGCAGCCACCGGGGAGCTGTTTTTT. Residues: CASSPQGAATGELFF.